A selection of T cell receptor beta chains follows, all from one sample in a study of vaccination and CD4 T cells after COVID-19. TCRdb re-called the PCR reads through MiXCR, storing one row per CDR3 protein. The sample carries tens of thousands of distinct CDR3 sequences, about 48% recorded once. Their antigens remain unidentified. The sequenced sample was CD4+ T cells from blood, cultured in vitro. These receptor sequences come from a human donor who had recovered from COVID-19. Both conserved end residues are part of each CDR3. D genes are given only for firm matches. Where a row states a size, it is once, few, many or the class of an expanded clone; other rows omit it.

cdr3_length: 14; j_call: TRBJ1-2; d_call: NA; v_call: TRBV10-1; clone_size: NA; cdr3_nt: TGCGCCAGCAGTGAGTCGACTTCAGGGGTTGGCTACACCTTC; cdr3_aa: CASSESTSGVGYTF
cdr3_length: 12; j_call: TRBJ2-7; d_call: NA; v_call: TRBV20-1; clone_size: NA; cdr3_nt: TGCAGTGCTAGTCCTGACTCCTACGAGCAGTACTTC; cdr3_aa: CSASPDSYEQYF
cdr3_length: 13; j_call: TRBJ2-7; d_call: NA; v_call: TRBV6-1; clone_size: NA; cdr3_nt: TGTGCCAGCAGCATCGGACAGAGATACGAGCAGTACTTC; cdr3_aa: CASSIGQRYEQYF
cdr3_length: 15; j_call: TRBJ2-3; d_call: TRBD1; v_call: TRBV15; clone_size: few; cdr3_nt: TGTGCCACCAGCAGAGAGACAGGGGCCAAGGATACGCAGTATTTT; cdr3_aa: CATSRETGAKDTQYF
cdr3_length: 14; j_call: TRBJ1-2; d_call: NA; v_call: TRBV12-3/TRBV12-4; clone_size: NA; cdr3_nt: TGTGCCAGCAGTTTAGGGATCCAAACGTATGGCTACACCTTC; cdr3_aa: CASSLGIQTYGYTF
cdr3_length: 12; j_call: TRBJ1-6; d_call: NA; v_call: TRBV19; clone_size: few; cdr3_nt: TGTGCCAGTAGTATGGAAGGGGGTTCCCTCCACTTT; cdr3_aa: CASSMEGGSLHF
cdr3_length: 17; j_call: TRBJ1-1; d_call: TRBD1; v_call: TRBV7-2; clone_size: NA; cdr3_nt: TGTGCCAGCAGCTTAGTCCGACGGGACAGGGTGAACACTGAAGCTTTCTTT; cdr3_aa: CASSLVRRDRVNTEAFF
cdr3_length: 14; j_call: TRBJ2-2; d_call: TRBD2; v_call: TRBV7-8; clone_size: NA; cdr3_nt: TGTGCCAGCAGCTTAGGTGCGGGGGAAGGGGAGCTGTTTTTT; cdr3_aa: CASSLGAGEGELFF
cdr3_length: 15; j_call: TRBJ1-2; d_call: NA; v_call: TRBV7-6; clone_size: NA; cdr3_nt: TGTGCCAGCAGCTCCCCGGACACCCCACCCTATGGCTACACCTTC; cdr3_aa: CASSSPDTPPYGYTF
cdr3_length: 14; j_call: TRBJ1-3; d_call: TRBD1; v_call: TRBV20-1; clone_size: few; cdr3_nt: TGCAGTGCTACCGCGACAGGGTCTGGAAACACCATATATTTT; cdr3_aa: CSATATGSGNTIYF
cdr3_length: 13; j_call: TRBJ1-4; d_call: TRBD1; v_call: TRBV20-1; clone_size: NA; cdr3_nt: TGCAGTGCGAGACCGACAGGGCGAGGAAAACTGTTTTTT; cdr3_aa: CSARPTGRGKLFF
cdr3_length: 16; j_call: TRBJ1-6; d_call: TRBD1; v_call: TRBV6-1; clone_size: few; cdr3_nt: TGTGCCAGCAGGGGCGACAGGGCTGCCTATAATTCACCCCTCCACTTT; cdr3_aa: CASRGDRAAYNSPLHF
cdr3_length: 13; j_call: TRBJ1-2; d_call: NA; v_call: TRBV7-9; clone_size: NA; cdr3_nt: TGTGCCAGCTCGCAGGAGATCAACTGTGGCTACACCTTC; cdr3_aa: CASSQEINCGYTF
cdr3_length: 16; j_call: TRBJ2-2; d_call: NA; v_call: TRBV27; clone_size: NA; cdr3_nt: TGTGCCAGCAGTTTAATCTCGGGACCGAACACCGGGGAGCTGTTTTTT; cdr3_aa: CASSLISGPNTGELFF
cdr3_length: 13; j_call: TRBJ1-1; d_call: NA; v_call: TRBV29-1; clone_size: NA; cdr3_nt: TGCAGCGTTAAAACAGGGCTTGACACTGAAGCTTTCTTT; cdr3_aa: CSVKTGLDTEAFF
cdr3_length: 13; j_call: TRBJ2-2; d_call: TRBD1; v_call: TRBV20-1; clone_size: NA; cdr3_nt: TGCAGTGCCCGGGACAGGGTCACCGGGGAGCTGTTTTTT; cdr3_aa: CSARDRVTGELFF
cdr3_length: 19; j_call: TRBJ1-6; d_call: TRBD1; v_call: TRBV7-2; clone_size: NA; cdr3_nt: TGTGCCAGCAGCTTAGTGGGGTATACAGGGGGCTCATTTAATTCACCCCTCCACTTT; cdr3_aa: CASSLVGYTGGSFNSPLHF
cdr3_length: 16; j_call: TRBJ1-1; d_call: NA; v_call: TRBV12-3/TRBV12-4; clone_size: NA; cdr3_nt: TGTGCCAGCATCGAAGGGGGGGTAGGGTCCAGCACTGAAGCTTTCTTT; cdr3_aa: CASIEGGVGSSTEAFF
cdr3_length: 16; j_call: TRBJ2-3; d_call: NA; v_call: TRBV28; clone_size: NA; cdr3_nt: TGTGCCAGCAGTCCCCTTGTTCCAACGTTGACAGATACGCAGTATTTT; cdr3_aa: CASSPLVPTLTDTQYF
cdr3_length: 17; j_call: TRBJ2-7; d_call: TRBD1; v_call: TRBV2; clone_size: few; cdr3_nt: TGTGCCAGCATGGGGGGATATAGGGGGACAGGGCCCTACGAGCAGTACTTC; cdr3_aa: CASMGGYRGTGPYEQYF
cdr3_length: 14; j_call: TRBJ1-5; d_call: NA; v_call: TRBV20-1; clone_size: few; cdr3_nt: TGCAGTGCTACAAGAGGGGATAGCAATCAGCCCCAGCATTTT; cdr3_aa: CSATRGDSNQPQHF
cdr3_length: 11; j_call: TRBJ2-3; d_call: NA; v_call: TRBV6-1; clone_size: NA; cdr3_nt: TGTGCCAGCAGTGAATCTCGTACGCAGTATTTT; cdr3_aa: CASSESRTQYF
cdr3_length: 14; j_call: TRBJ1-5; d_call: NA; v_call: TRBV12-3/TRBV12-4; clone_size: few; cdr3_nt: TGTGCCAGCAGTTTGAGGGGAGGGAATCAGCCCCAGCATTTT; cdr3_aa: CASSLRGGNQPQHF
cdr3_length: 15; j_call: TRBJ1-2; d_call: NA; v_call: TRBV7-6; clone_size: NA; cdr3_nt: TGTGCCAGCAGCTCCCAGGGACGGGTCCTATATGGCTACACCTTC; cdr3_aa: CASSSQGRVLYGYTF
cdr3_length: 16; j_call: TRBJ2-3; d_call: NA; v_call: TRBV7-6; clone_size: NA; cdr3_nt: TGTGCCAGCAGCCCGGGGAGGTTACCTAGCACAGATACGCAGTATTTT; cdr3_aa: CASSPGRLPSTDTQYF
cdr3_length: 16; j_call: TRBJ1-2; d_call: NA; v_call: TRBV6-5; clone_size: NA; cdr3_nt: TGTGCCAGCAGTTACGCCGCCCAAAAAGGAGACTATGGCTACACCTTC; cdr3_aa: CASSYAAQKGDYGYTF
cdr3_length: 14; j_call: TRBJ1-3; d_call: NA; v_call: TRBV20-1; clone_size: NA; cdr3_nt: TGCAGTGCTAGAGAGGCGGGTCCTGGAAACACCATATATTTT; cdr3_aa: CSAREAGPGNTIYF
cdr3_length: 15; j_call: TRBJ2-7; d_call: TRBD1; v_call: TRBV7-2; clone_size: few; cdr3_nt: TGTGCCAGCAGCTTAGGACAGGGCTCCATCTACGAGCAGTACTTC; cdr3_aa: CASSLGQGSIYEQYF
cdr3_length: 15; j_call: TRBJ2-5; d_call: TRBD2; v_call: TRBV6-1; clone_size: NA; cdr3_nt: TGTGCCAGCATCGGACTAGCGGGAGTTCAAGAGACCCAGTACTTC; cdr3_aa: CASIGLAGVQETQYF
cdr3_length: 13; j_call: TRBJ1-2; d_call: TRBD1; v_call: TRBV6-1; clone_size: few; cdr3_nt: TGTGCCAGCAGTGAACGGGACAGGGGGTACCACACCTTC; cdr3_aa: CASSERDRGYHTF
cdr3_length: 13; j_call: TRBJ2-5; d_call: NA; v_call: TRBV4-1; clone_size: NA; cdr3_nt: TGCGCCAGCAGCCAATTCGTCCGGGAGACCCAGTACTTC; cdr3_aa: CASSQFVRETQYF
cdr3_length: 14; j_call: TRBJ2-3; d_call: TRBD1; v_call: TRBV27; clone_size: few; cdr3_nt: TGTGCCAGCAGAGTCCCGGGACAGGAACGGACGCAGTATTTT; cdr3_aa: CASRVPGQERTQYF
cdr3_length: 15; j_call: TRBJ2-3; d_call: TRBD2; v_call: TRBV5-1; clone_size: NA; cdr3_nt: TGCGCCAGCAGCCCGGTAGGGACTAACACAGATACGCAGTATTTT; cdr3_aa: CASSPVGTNTDTQYF
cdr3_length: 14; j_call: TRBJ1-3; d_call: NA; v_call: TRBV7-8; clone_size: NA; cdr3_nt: TGTGCCAGCAGCTTGGCCTCCTCTGGAAACACCATATATTTT; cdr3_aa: CASSLASSGNTIYF
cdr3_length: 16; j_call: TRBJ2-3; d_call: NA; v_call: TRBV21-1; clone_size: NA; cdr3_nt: TGTGCCAGCAGCATTTCCCGACGGTCTAGCACAGATACGCAGTATTTT; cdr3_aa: CASSISRRSSTDTQYF
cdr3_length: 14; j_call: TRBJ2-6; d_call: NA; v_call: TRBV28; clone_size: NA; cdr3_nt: TGTGCCAGCAGTTTATCGGGCAGGGCCAACGTCCTGACTTTC; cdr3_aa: CASSLSGRANVLTF
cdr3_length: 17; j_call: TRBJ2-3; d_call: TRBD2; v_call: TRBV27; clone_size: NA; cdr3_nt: TGTGCCAGCAGCCCGGGACTAGCGGAACCCAGCACAGATACGCAGTATTTT; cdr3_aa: CASSPGLAEPSTDTQYF
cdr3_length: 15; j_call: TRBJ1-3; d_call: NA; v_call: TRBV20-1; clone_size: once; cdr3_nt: TGCAGTGCTGGAGGGGGGGCAGGGAGAGGAAACACCATATATTTT; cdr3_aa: CSAGGGAGRGNTIYF
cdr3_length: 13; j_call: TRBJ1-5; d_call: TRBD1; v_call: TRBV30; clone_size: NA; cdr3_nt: TGTGCCTGTCGGGACAGCGGAAATCAGCCCCAGCATTTT; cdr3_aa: CACRDSGNQPQHF
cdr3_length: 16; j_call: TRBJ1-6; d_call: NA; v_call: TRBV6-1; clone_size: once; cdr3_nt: TGTGCCAGCAGTCTCATTGGAAGCTCCTATAATTCACCCCTCCACTTT; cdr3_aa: CASSLIGSSYNSPLHF
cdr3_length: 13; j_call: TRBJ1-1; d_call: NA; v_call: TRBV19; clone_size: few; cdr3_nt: TGTGCCAGTAGCCCACAAGCGAACACTGAAGCTTTCTTT; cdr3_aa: CASSPQANTEAFF